A few counts support the clone carrying this T cell receptor (beta chain). Its antigen remains unknown. The entry originates in a study of T cell repertoires in cytomegalovirus infection. In the study overall: Newly reported HLA-C-restricted and thoroughly characterized HLA-B-restricted CMV epitopes were employed.

MiXCR was run by TCRdb on the reads, yielding one entry per CDR3 protein. The sample lists about 830,000 distinct CDR3 sequences, 32% occurring once. Between the trimmed V and J ends, which lost 4 bases and 1 base, there was a span of 16 bases. This CDR3 has 16 amino acids. CDR1 is SEHNR, CDR2 FQNEAQ, per germline (reference sequence). This chain uses TRBV7-9 with TRBJ1-1; D not certain. This clonotype was obtained from a human donor in good health (CMV status not recorded). Some clones in this sample may be carry-over from other donors' samples. The material was cultured CD8+ T cells from PBMCs, obtained from culture after CMV antigen stimulation. CDR3 bases: TGTGCCAGCAGCTCATCCGCCAGACCGGAGAACACTGAAGCTTTCTTT. Translated, it gives CASSSSARPENTEAFF.